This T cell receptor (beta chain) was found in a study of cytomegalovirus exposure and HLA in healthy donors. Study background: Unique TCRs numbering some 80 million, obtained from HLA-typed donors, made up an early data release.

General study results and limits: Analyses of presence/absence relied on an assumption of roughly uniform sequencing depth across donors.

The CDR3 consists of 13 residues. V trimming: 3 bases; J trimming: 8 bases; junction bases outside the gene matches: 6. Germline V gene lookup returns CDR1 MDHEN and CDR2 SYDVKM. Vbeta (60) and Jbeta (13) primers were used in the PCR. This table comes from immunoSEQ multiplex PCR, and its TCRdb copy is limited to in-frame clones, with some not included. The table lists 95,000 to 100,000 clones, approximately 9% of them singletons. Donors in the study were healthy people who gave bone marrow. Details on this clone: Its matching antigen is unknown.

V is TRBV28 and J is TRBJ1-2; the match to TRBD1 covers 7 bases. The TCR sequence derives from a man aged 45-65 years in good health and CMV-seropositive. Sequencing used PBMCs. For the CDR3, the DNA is TGTGCCAGCAGTTTCCGACAGGGCCGCGGCTACACCTTC. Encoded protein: CASSFRQGRGYTF.